This TCR beta chain was sequenced in a study of siplizumab effects on memory and regulatory T cells. The assay looked at some 100,000 TCR templates in each sample. Produced via immunoSEQ multiplex PCR; TCRdb's table is partial and in-frame only. The table includes tens of thousands of clones, 70% to 90% detected once. Germline CDR1 reads SNHLY; CDR2 reads FYNNEI. V was shortened by 4 bases and J by 3 bases, with 12 bases between the two germline ends. The CDR3 covers 14 residues. The source of this sequence is a human donor in good health. What was sequenced was memory CD4+ T cells sorted from blood. The chain is built from TRBV2 and TRBJ1-1; weak D call: TRBD1 (5 bases). The CDR3 DNA reads as TGTGCCAGCAGTGTTAGGGGAGGGGACACTGAAGCTTTCTTT. Protein: CASSVRGGDTEAFF.